This entry lists 14 T cell receptor beta chains sequenced from one sample in a study of blood T cell repertoires in COVID-19. Produced via immunoSEQ multiplex PCR; TCRdb's table is partial and in-frame only. The sample includes fewer than 200,000 clones, about 83% of them seen just once. The specimen sequenced was peripheral blood. The receptors come from a man aged 35 to 55 who had recovered from COVID-19.

This clone came up once. The rearrangement uses TRBV7-2 and TRBJ1-1, with D unresolved. V was pared by 1 base and J by 1 base, with 7 bases between. The CDR3 runs 14 residues. Germline lookup yields CDR1 SGHTA and CDR2 FQGNSA. The chain's CDR3 is CASSLGTENTEAFF. The DNA of the CDR3 is TGTGCCAGCAGCTTAGGCACAGAGAACACTGAAGCTTTCTTT. Combining the CDR3 with reference TRBV7-2 and TRBJ1-1 gives the whole variable domain GAGVSQSPSNKVTEKGKDVELRCDPISGHTALYWYRQSLGQGLEFLIYFQGNSAPDKSGLPSDRFSAERTGGSVSTLTIQRTQQEDSAVYLCASSLGTENTEAFFGQGTRLTVV.

The chain is built from TRBV28 and TRBJ1-1; maybe TRBD1 (6 bases). This CDR3 contains 15 residues. V lost 3 bases and J 1 base, leaving 12 bases between the germline ends. The germline V gene has CDR1 MDHEN and CDR2 SYDVKM. CDR3 coding DNA: TGTGCCAGCAGTTTCCTCCCGACAGGGAACACTGAAGCTTTCTTT. It yields the protein CASSFLPTGNTEAFF. The complete variable domain, with remaining parts taken from reference TRBV28 and TRBJ1-1, reads DVKVTQSSRYLVKRTGEKVFLECVQDMDHENMFWYRQDPGLGLRLIYFSYDVKMKEKGDIPEGYSVSREKKERFSLILESASTNQTSMYLCASSFLPTGNTEAFFGQGTRLTVV.

The gene calls are TRBV11-3 and TRBJ2-7, with 8 nucleotides matching TRBD1. The CDR3 totals 14 residues. The germline gives CDR1 SGHNT, CDR2 YENEEA. V lost 4 bases and J lost 7; bases outside the gene matches: 9. In DNA form, the CDR3 reads TGTGCCAGCAGCTCGGGGCAGGGGGCTTATGAGCAGTACTTC. It encodes CASSSGQGAYEQYF.

The chain recombines TRBV5-5 with TRBJ2-7; TRBD2 might be the D (6 bases). This CDR3 is 14 amino acids long. The ends were cut back, 3 bases at V and 3 bases at J, with 13 bases in the middle. Germline-derived CDR1 and CDR2 are SGHKS and YYEKEE (reference sequence). CDR3 region: CASSSGSRGYEQYF. Here the CDR3 DNA reads TGTGCCAGCAGCTCCGGGAGTAGGGGCTACGAGCAGTACTTC.

The gene calls are TRBV7-9 and TRBJ2-1; 7 bases fit TRBD2. Germline values: CDR1 SEHNR, CDR2 FQNEAQ (reference sequence). J lost 5 bases, V lost 5 bases, and 15 bases had no gene match. The CDR3 spans 17 residues. The CDR3 region is CASSPWGGRGVNNEQFF. CDR3 in DNA: TGTGCCAGCAGCCCGTGGGGAGGGAGGGGAGTCAACAATGAGCAGTTCTTC.

The chain combines TRBV30 with TRBJ1-3, with D unresolved. Germline assignment: CDR1 GTSNPN and CDR2 SVGIG (reference sequence). V was trimmed by 0 bases and J by 0 bases, leaving 9 bases between them. The CDR3 totals 15 residues. In DNA, the CDR3 is TGTGCCTGGAGTGTGGGCAGCTTCTCTGGAAACACCATATATTTT. As protein: CAWSVGSFSGNTIYF. Full variable domain (outside the CDR3, taken from reference TRBV30 and TRBJ1-3): SQTIHQWPATLVQPVGSPLSLECTVEGTSNPNLYWYRQAAGRGLQLLFYSVGIGQISSEVPQNLSASRPQDRQFILSSKKLLLSDSGFYLCAWSVGSFSGNTIYFGEGSWLTVV.

The chain employs TRBV11-2 and TRBJ1-4; maybe TRBD1 (5 bases). V lost 5 bases, J lost 6 bases, and 19 bases lay in between. The CDR3 runs 16 residues. Germline lookup yields CDR1 SGHAT and CDR2 FQNNGV. The CDR3 nucleotides are TGTGCCAGCAGCATCCCGCCCCAGGGAGGAGATGAAAAACTGTTTTTT. It codes for CASSIPPQGGDEKLFF.

The V call is TRBV6-5, the J call TRBJ2-3; no definite D call. CDR3 length: 13 amino acids. V lost 6 bases, J lost 10 bases, and 17 bases lay in between. Germline V CDR1 and CDR2: MNHEY, SVGAGI. The CDR3 nucleotides read TGTGCCAGCAGCCCCACCCCCCGGGTTTCGCAGTATTTT. Translating it yields CASSPTPRVSQYF.

This clone was seen a single time. V is TRBV9 and J is TRBJ2-6; weak D call: TRBD1 (6 bases). V shed 0 bases and J shed 4 bases, with 8 bases lying between them. The V gene's germline CDR1 is SGDLS and CDR2 YYNGEE. The CDR3 runs 15 residues. Here the CDR3 reads CASSVGGPGANVLTF. CDR3 nucleotide sequence: TGTGCCAGCAGCGTAGGGGGGCCCGGGGCCAACGTCCTGACTTTC.

The CDR3: CASSPLPPSGNGYTF. For the CDR3, the DNA is TGTGCCAGCAGTCCCCTCCCCCCCTCAGGGAATGGCTACACCTTC. This sequence joins TRBV27 and TRBJ1-2; D is possibly TRBD1 (5 bases). Deletions cut 5 bases from V and 6 bases from J, with 19 bases between. This CDR3 is built from 15 residues. Germline lookup yields CDR1 MNHEY and CDR2 SMNVEV (reference sequence).

Worth noting for this clone: The sample holds other DNA sequences that translate to the same CDR3. The V gene is TRBV12-3 or TRBV12-4, the J gene TRBJ2-5, with D possibly matching TRBD2 (5 bases). The germline V and J ends were trimmed by 3 bases and 2 bases, with 7 bases remaining between them. This CDR3 region has 13 residues. The CDR3, as DNA: TGTGCCAGCAGTTTGGGGAGTCAAGAGACCCAGTACTTC. It translates to CASSLGSQETQYF.

This clone has just one count. The chain recombines TRBV7-6 with TRBJ2-3; 9 bases are shared with TRBD2. The CDR3 has 17 residues. V shed 5 bases, J shed 10 bases, and the junction held 19 bases outside the gene matches. CDR1 is SGHVS and CDR2 is FNYEAQ in the germline V gene. The CDR3: CASSASLSGGGGQPQYF. In DNA form, the CDR3 reads TGTGCCAGCAGCGCCAGCCTTAGCGGGGGCGGTGGGCAACCGCAGTATTTT.

The gene calls are TRBV19 and TRBJ1-6; TRBD1 aligns across 10 bases. The CDR3 is 14 amino acids. Germline values: CDR1 LNHDA, CDR2 SQIVND (reference sequence). With V trimmed by 7 bases and J by 9 bases, 6 bases remained unmatched. CDR3 coding DNA: TGTGCCAGTAAGTCGACAGGGGGCAGTTCACCCCTCCACTTT. This encodes CASKSTGGSSPLHF. Full variable domain (missing parts from reference TRBV19 and TRBJ1-6): DGGITQSPKYLFRKEGQNVTLSCEQNLNHDAMYWYRQDPGQGLRLIYYSQIVNDFQKGDIAEGYSVSREKKESFPLTVTSAQKNPTAFYLCASKSTGGSSPLHFGNGTRLTVT.

The V call is TRBV12-2, the J call TRBJ2-7; TRBD1, as called in the table, went unchecked against the DNA. TRBV12-2 is designated a pseudogene. The length of the CDR3 is 15 residues. This CDR3 reads CASRPTRAGVYEQYF. The CDR3 DNA reads as TGTGCAAGTCGCCCGACCCGGGCAGGGGTTTACGAGCAGTACTTC.